Listed here are 13 T cell receptor beta chains from one sample, sequenced in a study of cytomegalovirus exposure and HLA in healthy donors. Researchers ran the PCR with 60 Vbeta and 13 Jbeta primers. Produced via immunoSEQ multiplex PCR; TCRdb's table is partial and in-frame only. The sample lists about 140,000 clones, approximately 77% occurring once. Source material: PBMCs. These receptors all stem from a woman aged 50 to 60 in good health and CMV-seronegative.

This clone was observed a few times. The CDR3 protein is CASAQTGGYEKLFF. In DNA, the CDR3 is TGTGCCAGTGCTCAAACAGGGGGCTATGAAAAACTGTTTTTT. The chain employs TRBV19 and TRBJ1-4, with TRBD1 identical over 9 bases. The V and J ends lost 8 bases and 6 bases, in that order; junction bases with no gene match: 7. CDR1 is LNHDA and CDR2 is SQIVND in the germline V gene (reference sequence). The CDR3 is 14 residues long.

Only one count was recorded for this clone. The J gene is TRBJ2-6, the V gene TRBV15; the D gene is possibly TRBD2 (5 bases). V was cut by 3 bases and J by 0 bases, with 6 bases left in between. Germline-derived CDR1 and CDR2 are LNHNV and YYDKDF (reference sequence). This CDR3 is built from 15 residues. CDR3 residues: CATSRGSSGANVLTF. CDR3 in DNA: TGTGCCACCAGCAGGGGGAGCTCTGGGGCCAACGTCCTGACTTTC.

The chain links TRBV19 to TRBJ2-3; 15 bases map to TRBD2. The trim removed 6 bases at V and 1 base at J, leaving 8 bases unmatched. Germline V gene data show CDR1 as LNHDA and CDR2 as SQIVND (reference sequence). This CDR3 region has 18 residues. CDR3 amino acids: CASSGLAGGGVGTDTQYF. The CDR3 DNA reads TGTGCCAGTAGCGGACTAGCGGGGGGGGGAGTGGGCACAGATACGCAGTATTTT.

V gene TRBV7-9 combines with J gene TRBJ1-4; D is undetermined. V lost 5 bases, J lost 10 bases, and 14 bases lay in between. This CDR3 has 13 residues. Germline values: CDR1 SEHNR, CDR2 FQNEAQ (reference sequence). For the CDR3, the DNA is TGTGCCAGCAGCCGCAGTGAGGCCGGAAAACTGTTTTTT. Amino acids: CASSRSEAGKLFF.

This clone turned up a few times. V and J are TRBV28 and TRBJ1-4; D unclear. The CDR3 covers 19 residues. The germline V gene has CDR1 MDHEN and CDR2 SYDVKM. The germline V and J ends were trimmed by 1 base and 5 bases, with 23 bases remaining between them. The CDR3 here is CASSLYRGSTIRRNEKLFF. DNA of the CDR3: TGTGCCAGCAGTTTATACAGAGGGTCCACCATCCGACGGAATGAAAAACTGTTTTTT.

This chain connects TRBV5-4 to TRBJ2-5, with TRBD2 identical over 8 bases. CDR1 and CDR2 (germline): SGHNT, YYREEE (reference sequence). The V gene end was trimmed by 1 base and the J gene end by 5 bases; junction bases not matched to a gene: 4. The CDR3 is 14 residues long. CDR3: CASSLRGGSETQYF. DNA of the CDR3: TGTGCCAGCAGCTTGCGGGGGGGGTCGGAGACCCAGTACTTC.

Concerning this clone itself: Different DNA sequences within this sample yield the same CDR3. The chain combines TRBV5-1 with TRBJ1-6, with unresolved D. V was shortened by 0 bases and J by 7 bases, with 8 bases between the two germline ends. The germline CDR1 and CDR2 sequences are SGHRS and YFSETQ. CDR3 length: 14 amino acids. The CDR3 DNA is TGCGCCAGCAGCTTGGGACAAGGAAATTCACCCCTCCACTTT. It is translated as CASSLGQGNSPLHF. The variable domain in full, completed from reference TRBV5-1 and TRBJ1-6, reads KAGVTQTPRYLIKTRGQQVTLSCSPISGHRSVSWYQQTPGQGLQFLFEYFSETQRNKGNFPGRFSGRQFSNSRSEMNVSTLELGDSALYLCASSLGQGNSPLHFGNGTRLTVT.

The sample holds one count of this clone. The rearrangement uses TRBV7-2 and TRBJ2-2; 8 bases match TRBD2. The V gene end was trimmed by 1 base and the J gene end by 6 bases; junction bases not matched to a gene: 7. CDR1 and CDR2 from the germline V gene are SGHTA and FQGNSA. The CDR3 consists of 16 residues. CDR3 residues: CASSLVGGGLPGELFF. The CDR3 bases are TGTGCCAGCAGCTTAGTGGGCGGGGGGCTGCCCGGGGAGCTGTTTTTT.

The genes are TRBV19 and TRBJ2-1, with TRBD1 identical over 8 bases. V was clipped by 7 bases and J by 3 bases; unmatched bases: 8. CDR1 is LNHDA, CDR2 SQIVND, per germline (reference sequence). The CDR3 runs 15 residues. In DNA form, the CDR3 reads TGTGCCAGTACCATCACCGGGACAGGCTACAATGAGCAGTTCTTC. This codes for CASTITGTGYNEQFF. Variable domain in full (rest from reference TRBV19 and TRBJ2-1): DGGITQSPKYLFRKEGQNVTLSCEQNLNHDAMYWYRQDPGQGLRLIYYSQIVNDFQKGDIAEGYSVSREKKESFPLTVTSAQKNPTAFYLCASTITGTGYNEQFFGPGTRLTVL.

In this sample, this clone turned up a few times. This chain joins TRBV7-2 and TRBJ1-2; 7 bases are shared with TRBD1. J lost 5 bases, V lost 5 bases, and 8 bases had no gene match. The V gene's germline CDR1 is SGHTA and CDR2 FQGNSA. The CDR3 is 14 amino acids. The DNA of the CDR3 is TGTGCCAGCAGCACCATACAGGGGATATATGGCTACACCTTC. Translating it yields CASSTIQGIYGYTF.

This rearrangement joins TRBV4-1 to TRBJ1-2; the D is unclear. The CDR3 has 12 residues. Trimming pared 3 bases from V and 5 bases from J, leaving 7 bases between. The germline CDR1 and CDR2 sequences are MGHRA and YSYEKL. The CDR3, as DNA: TGCGCCAGCAGCCAGGGAGTATATGGCTACACCTTC. This translates into CASSQGVYGYTF.

V and J are TRBV7-9 and TRBJ1-6; TRBD1 matches 8 bases. Trimming removed 5 bases from V and 7 bases from J; junction bases left unmatched: 7. This CDR3 region has 15 residues. CDR1 SEHNR and CDR2 FQNEAQ come from the germline V gene (reference sequence). The CDR3 sequence is CASSPDRGINSPLHF. In DNA form, the CDR3 reads TGTGCCAGCAGCCCAGACAGGGGAATCAATTCACCCCTCCACTTT.

The chain combines TRBV4-2 with TRBJ2-7; possibly TRBD1 for D (7 bases). The CDR3 loop spans 17 amino acids. CDR1 LGHNA and CDR2 YNFKEQ come from the germline V gene. V dropped 0 bases and J dropped 3 bases, with 18 bases sitting between them. The chain's CDR3 is CASSQDWQGDWGYEQYF. CDR3 DNA sequence: TGTGCCAGCAGCCAAGATTGGCAGGGGGACTGGGGCTACGAGCAGTACTTC.